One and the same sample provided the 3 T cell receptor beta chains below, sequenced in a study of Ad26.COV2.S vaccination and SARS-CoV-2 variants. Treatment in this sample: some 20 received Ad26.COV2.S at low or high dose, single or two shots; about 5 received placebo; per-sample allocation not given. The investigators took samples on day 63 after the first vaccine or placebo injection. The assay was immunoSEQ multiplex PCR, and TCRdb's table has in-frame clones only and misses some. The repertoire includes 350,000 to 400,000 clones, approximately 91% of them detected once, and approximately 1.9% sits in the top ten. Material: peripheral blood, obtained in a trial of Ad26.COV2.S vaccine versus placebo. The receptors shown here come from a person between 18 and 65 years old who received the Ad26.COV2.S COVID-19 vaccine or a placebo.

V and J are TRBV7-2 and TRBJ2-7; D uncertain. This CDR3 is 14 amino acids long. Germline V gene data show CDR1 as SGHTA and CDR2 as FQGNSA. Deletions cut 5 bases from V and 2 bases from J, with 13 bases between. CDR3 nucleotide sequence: TGTGCCAGCAGCCCCGCCCGCACGACCTACGAGCAGTACTTC. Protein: CASSPARTTYEQYF.

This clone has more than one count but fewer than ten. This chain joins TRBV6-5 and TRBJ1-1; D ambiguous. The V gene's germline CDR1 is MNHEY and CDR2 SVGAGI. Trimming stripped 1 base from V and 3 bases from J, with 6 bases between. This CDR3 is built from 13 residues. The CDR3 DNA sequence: TGTGCCAGCAGTTACTACAAGTACACTGAAGCTTTCTTT. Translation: CASSYYKYTEAFF.

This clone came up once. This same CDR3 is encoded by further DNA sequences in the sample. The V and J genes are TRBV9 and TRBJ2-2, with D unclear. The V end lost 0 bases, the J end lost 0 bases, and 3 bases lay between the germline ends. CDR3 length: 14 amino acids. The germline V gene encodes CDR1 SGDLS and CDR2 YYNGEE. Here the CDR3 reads CASSVVSNTGELFF. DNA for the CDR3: TGTGCCAGCAGCGTAGTTTCGAACACCGGGGAGCTGTTTTTT.